Presented here are 3 T cell receptor beta chains from one specimen sequenced in a study of blood T cell repertoires in COVID-19. The method was immunoSEQ multiplex PCR; TCRdb's version includes in-frame clones alone and lacks a portion of them. The sample has fewer than 400,000 clones; roughly 89% are singletons. What was sequenced was PBMCs or T cells enriched from blood (not recorded which). Receptors originate from a young woman who had recovered from COVID-19.

The chain has TRBV12-3 or TRBV12-4 and TRBJ2-7; D gene unclear. V was shortened by 6 bases and J by 1 base, with 10 bases between the two germline ends. The CDR3 covers 13 residues. The CDR3 DNA sequence: TGTGCCAGCAGCCCTAGTACGTCCTACGAGCAGTACTTC. Protein: CASSPSTSYEQYF.

V is TRBV7-2 and J is TRBJ2-5; 7 bases line up with TRBD1. The junction had 9 bases not matched to a gene; V was cut back by 5 bases and J by 3 bases. Germline CDR1 SGHTA, CDR2 FQGNSA. The CDR3 is 15 residues long. CDR3 loop: CASSAETGRKETQYF. The CDR3 DNA reads as TGTGCCAGCAGCGCAGAGACAGGGAGAAAAGAGACCCAGTACTTC.

The chain couples TRBV19 to TRBJ2-7, with unresolved D. The germline CDR1 and CDR2 sequences are LNHDA and SQIVND (reference sequence). This CDR3 spans 13 amino acids. The ends were cut back, 3 bases at V and 2 bases at J, with 8 bases in the middle. The CDR3: CASSMALTYEQYF. The CDR3 DNA reads as TGTGCCAGTAGTATGGCTCTTACCTACGAGCAGTACTTC.